Shown below are 9 T cell receptor beta chains from a single sample sequenced in a study of T-cell reconstitution after alpha-beta-depleted transplantation in children. For TCRbeta, the library was prepared with unique molecular identifiers. TCRdb re-derived calls from the PCR reads in MiXCR, one entry per CDR3 protein. Of around 250,000 distinct CDR3 sequences in the sample, approximately 9.8% were seen once. This specimen consisted of PBMCs from the stem cell graft donor, obtained from the stem cell graft. All receptors derive from a human donor who donated a stem cell graft to a child with SCID.

The sample holds a few counts of this clonotype. The gene calls are TRBV12-3 or TRBV12-4 and TRBJ2-7; tentative D call: TRBD1 (5 bases). The V end lost 6 bases, the J end lost 3 bases, and 9 bases lay between the germline ends. This CDR3 comprises 12 residues. The CDR3 sequence: CASRKDNYEQYF. The CDR3 region has the DNA TGTGCCAGCAGAAAGGACAACTACGAGCAGTACTTC.

This clonotype was observed a handful of times. This rearrangement joins TRBV18 to TRBJ2-2; 8 nucleotides match TRBD1. This CDR3 comprises 14 residues. J was trimmed by 4 bases and V by 5 bases; bases with no gene match: 3. From germline, CDR1 is KGHSH and CDR2 LQKENI. The CDR3 sequence: CASSRDRSTGELFF. The CDR3 region has the DNA TGTGCCAGCTCAAGGGACAGGTCCACCGGGGAGCTGTTTTTT.

Here the CDR3 reads CASSLVGTKSNQPQHF. DNA of the CDR3: TGTGCCAGCTCACTAGTTGGGACTAAAAGCAATCAGCCCCAGCATTTT. This chain links TRBV18 with TRBJ1-5; perhaps TRBD1 as D (5 bases). CDR1 and CDR2 from the germline V gene are KGHSH and LQKENI. The CDR3 length is 16 residues. The V gene lost 4 bases and the J gene lost 1 base, with 14 bases spanning the gap.

Only a few counts were recorded for this clonotype. The V and J genes are TRBV18 and TRBJ2-2; D ambiguous. Germline CDR1 reads KGHSH; CDR2 reads LQKENI. This CDR3 spans 15 amino acids. V lost 6 bases and J lost 2, with 13 bases in between. The CDR3 sequence is CASSPIPSNTGELFF. The DNA for the CDR3 is TGTGCCAGCTCCCCCATCCCCAGTAACACCGGGGAGCTGTTTTTT.

This clonotype has a count of ten or more. The rearrangement joins TRBV7-3 to TRBJ2-7, with D tentatively TRBD2 (6 bases). Germline CDR1 reads SGHTA; CDR2 reads FQGTGA. The germline V and J ends were trimmed by 2 bases and 0 bases, with 17 bases remaining between them. The CDR3 is made up of 17 amino acids. The CDR3 nucleotides read TGTGCCAGCAGCTTAGCCGGGGCGGGGAGTCTCTCCTACGAGCAGTACTTC. The encoded protein is CASSLAGAGSLSYEQYF.

This clonotype has at least ten counts. The genes are TRBV5-6 and TRBJ1-2, with TRBD1 as a possible D gene (6 bases). CDR1 SGHDT and CDR2 YYEEEE come from the germline V gene. This CDR3 has 14 amino acids. The V and J ends lost 4 bases and 4 bases respectively, with 14 bases between them. Here the CDR3 reads CASSLVQGIYGYTF. The CDR3 bases are TGTGCCAGCAGCCTAGTACAGGGTATCTATGGCTACACCTTC.

This clonotype was seen many times. The gene calls are TRBV4-2 and TRBJ2-2, with unresolved D. This CDR3 has 14 amino acids. The V end lost 7 bases, the J end lost 7 bases, and 16 bases lay between the germline ends. Germline V gives CDR1 LGHNA, CDR2 YNFKEQ. CDR3 sequence: CASTLSPRNGELFF. In nucleotides, the CDR3 is TGTGCCAGCACCCTGAGCCCAAGGAACGGGGAGCTGTTTTTT.

With respect to this clonotype: Sequence at one end of the junction differs from germline and may be a read error. The rearrangement joins TRBV16 to TRBJ2-5, with a weak D call TRBD1 (5 bases). CDR1 is KGHSY, CDR2 FQNENV, per germline. The CDR3 contains 14 residues. Here the CDR3 DNA reads TGTGCCAGCACCCAAGGGGTGGAACAAGAGACCCAGTACTTC. Residues: CASTQGVEQETQYF. Full variable domain (rest looked up from reference TRBV16 and TRBJ2-5): GEEVAQTPKHLVRGEGQKAKLYCAPIKGHSYVFWYQQVLKNEFKFLISFQNENVFDETGMPKERFSAKCLPNSPCSLEIQATKLEDSAVYFCASTQGVEQETQYFGPGTRLLVL.

This clonotype was seen more than once but under ten times. The rearrangement uses TRBV12-3 or TRBV12-4 and TRBJ2-7, with 8 bases identical to TRBD1. CDR3 length: 12 amino acids. Germline trimming cut 6 bases from V and 12 bases from J; bases unmatched to any gene: 10. The CDR3 nucleotides read TGTGCCAGCAGCCAGGGGGCGGCGACAGGGTACTTC. Translating gives CASSQGAATGYF.